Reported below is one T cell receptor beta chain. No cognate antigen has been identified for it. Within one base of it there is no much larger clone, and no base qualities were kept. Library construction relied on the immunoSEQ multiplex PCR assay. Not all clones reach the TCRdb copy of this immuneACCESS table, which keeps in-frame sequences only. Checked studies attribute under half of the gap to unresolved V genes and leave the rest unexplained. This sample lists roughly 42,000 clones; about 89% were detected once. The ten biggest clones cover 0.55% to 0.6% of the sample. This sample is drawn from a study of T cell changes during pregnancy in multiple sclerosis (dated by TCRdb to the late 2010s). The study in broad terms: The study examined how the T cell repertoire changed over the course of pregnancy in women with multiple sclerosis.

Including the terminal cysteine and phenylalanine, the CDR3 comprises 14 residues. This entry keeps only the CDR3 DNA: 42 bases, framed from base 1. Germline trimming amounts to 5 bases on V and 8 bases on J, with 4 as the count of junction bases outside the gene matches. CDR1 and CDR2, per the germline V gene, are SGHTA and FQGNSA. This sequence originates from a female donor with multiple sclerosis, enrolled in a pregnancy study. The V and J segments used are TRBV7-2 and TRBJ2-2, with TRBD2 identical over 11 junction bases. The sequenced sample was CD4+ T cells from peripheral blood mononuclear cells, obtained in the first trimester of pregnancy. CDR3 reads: CASSLLAGGGELFF. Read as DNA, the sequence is TGTGCCAGCAGCCTTTTAGCGGGAGGGGGGGAGCTGTTTTTT.